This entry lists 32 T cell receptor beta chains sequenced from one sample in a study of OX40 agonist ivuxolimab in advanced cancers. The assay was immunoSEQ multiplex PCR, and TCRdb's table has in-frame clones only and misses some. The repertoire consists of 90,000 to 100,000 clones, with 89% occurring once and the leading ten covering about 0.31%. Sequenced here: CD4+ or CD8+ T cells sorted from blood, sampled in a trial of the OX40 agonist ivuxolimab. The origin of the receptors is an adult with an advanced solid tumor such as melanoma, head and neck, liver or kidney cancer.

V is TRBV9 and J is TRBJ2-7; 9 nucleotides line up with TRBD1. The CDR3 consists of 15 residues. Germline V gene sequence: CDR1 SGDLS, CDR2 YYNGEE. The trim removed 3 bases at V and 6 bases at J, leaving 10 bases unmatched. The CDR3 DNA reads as TGTGCCAGCAGCGCGCCGGGACAGGGAGGGAGCGAGCAGTACTTC. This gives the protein CASSAPGQGGSEQYF.

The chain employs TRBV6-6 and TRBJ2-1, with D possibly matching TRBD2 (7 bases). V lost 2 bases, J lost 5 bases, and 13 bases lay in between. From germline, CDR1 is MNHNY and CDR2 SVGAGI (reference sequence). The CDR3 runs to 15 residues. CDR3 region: CASSYQGGTNNEQFF. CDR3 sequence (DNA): TGTGCCAGCAGTTACCAGGGAGGGACAAACAATGAGCAGTTCTTC.

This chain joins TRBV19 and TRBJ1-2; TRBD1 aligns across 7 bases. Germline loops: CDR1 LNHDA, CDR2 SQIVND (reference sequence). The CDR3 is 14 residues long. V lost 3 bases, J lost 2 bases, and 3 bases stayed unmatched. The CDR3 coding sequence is TGTGCCAGTAGTATGCCGACAGGGAACTATGGCTACACCTTC. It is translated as CASSMPTGNYGYTF.

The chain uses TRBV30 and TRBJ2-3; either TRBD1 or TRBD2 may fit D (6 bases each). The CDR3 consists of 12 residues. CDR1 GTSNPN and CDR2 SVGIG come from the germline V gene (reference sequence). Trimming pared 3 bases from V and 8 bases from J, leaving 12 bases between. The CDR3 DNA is TGTGCCTGGAGCCCCGAGGGGGGTACGCAGTATTTT. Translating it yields CAWSPEGGTQYF.

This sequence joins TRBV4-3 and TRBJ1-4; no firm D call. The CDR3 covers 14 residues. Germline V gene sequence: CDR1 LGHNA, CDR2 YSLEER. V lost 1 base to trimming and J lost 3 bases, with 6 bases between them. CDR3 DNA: TGCGCCAGCAGCCAAGCCCTTCCTAATGAAAAACTGTTTTTT. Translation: CASSQALPNEKLFF.

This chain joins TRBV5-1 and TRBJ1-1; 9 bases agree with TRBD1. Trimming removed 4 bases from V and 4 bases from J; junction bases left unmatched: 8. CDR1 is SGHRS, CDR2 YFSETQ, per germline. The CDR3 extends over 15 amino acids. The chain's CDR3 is CASSPRTGAGTEAFF. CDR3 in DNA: TGCGCCAGCAGCCCCCGGACAGGGGCGGGCACTGAAGCTTTCTTT. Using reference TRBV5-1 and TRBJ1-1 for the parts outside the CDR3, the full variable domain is KAGVTQTPRYLIKTRGQQVTLSCSPISGHRSVSWYQQTPGQGLQFLFEYFSETQRNKGNFPGRFSGRQFSNSRSEMNVSTLELGDSALYLCASSPRTGAGTEAFFGQGTRLTVV.

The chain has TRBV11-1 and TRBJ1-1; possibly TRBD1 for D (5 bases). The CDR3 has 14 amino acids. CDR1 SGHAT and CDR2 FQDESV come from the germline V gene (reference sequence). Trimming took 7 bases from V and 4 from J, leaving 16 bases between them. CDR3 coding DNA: TGTGCCAGCACTCGGAACCGGGGGTTCACTGAAGCTTTCTTT. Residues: CASTRNRGFTEAFF.

In nucleotides, the CDR3 is TGTGCCAGCACGACAGGCCACCAAGAGACCCAGTACTTC. This gives the protein CASTTGHQETQYF. This chain joins TRBV14 and TRBJ2-5; D may be TRBD1 (6 bases). V was cut by 7 bases and J by 0 bases, with 9 bases left in between. The CDR3 covers 13 residues. Germline values: CDR1 SGHDN, CDR2 FVKESK.

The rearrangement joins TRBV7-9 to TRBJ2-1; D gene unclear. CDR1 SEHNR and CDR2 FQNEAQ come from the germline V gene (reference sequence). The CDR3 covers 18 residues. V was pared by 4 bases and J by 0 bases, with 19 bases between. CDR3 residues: CASSSLFPARNSYNEQFF. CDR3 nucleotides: TGTGCCAGCAGCTCTCTATTCCCCGCCCGGAACTCCTACAATGAGCAGTTCTTC.

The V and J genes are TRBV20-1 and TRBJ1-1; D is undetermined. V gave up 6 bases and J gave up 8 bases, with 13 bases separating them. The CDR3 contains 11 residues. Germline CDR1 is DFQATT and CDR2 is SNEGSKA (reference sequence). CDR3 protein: CSATQIPEAFF. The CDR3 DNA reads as TGCAGTGCCACCCAAATCCCCGAAGCTTTCTTT.

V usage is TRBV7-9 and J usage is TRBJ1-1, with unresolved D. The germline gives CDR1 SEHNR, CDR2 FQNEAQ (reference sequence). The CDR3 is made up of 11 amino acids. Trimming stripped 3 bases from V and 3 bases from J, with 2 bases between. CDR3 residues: CASSFDTEAFF. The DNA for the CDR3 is TGTGCCAGCAGCTTTGACACTGAAGCTTTCTTT.

The DNA of the CDR3 is TGTGCCAGCAGCTTAGGAACTAGCGGGAGTTACAATGAGCAGTTCTTC. The encoded protein is CASSLGTSGSYNEQFF. The rearrangement links TRBV11-3 to TRBJ2-1; TRBD2 agrees at 11 bases. The germline V gene encodes CDR1 SGHNT and CDR2 YENEEA. J gave up 4 bases and V 1 base, and 3 bases lay outside the gene matches. The CDR3 runs to 16 residues.

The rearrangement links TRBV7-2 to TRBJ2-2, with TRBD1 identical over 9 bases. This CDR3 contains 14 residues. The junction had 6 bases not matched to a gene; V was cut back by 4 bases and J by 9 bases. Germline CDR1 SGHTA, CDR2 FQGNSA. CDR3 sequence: CASSSDRGNRELFF. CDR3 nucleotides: TGTGCCAGCAGCTCGGACAGGGGCAACAGGGAGCTGTTTTTT. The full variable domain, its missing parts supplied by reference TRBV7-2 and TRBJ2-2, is GAGVSQSPSNKVTEKGKDVELRCDPISGHTALYWYRQSLGQGLEFLIYFQGNSAPDKSGLPSDRFSAERTGGSVSTLTIQRTQQEDSAVYLCASSSDRGNRELFFGEGSRLTVL.

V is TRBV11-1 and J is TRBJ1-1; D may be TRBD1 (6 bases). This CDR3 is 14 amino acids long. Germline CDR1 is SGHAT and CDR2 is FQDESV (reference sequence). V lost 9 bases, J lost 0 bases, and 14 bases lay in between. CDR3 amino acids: CASGPGEVNTEAFF. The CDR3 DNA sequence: TGTGCCAGTGGGCCAGGGGAGGTGAACACTGAAGCTTTCTTT.

The CDR3 region has the DNA TGTGCCAGCAGCCCGCGACTAGCGGGATCGTACGAGCAGTACTTC. This codes for CASSPRLAGSYEQYF. The J gene is TRBJ2-7, the V gene TRBV7-2, with 11 nucleotides matching TRBD2. The ends lost 5 bases at V and 4 bases at J; junction bases unmatched: 7. CDR1 and CDR2 (germline): SGHTA, FQGNSA. The CDR3 has 15 residues.

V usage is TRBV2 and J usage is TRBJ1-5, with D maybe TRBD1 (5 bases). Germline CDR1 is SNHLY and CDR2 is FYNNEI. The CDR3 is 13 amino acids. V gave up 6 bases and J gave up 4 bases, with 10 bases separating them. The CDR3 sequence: CASRGLGNQPQHF. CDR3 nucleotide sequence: TGTGCCAGCAGGGGGCTCGGTAATCAGCCCCAGCATTTT.

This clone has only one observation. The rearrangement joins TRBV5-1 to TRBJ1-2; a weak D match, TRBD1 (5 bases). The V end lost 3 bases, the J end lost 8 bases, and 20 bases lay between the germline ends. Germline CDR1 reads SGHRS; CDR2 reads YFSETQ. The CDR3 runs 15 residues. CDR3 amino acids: CASSSRPRDGRGYTF. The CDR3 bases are TGCGCCAGCAGCTCGAGGCCTCGGGACGGACGAGGCTACACCTTC.

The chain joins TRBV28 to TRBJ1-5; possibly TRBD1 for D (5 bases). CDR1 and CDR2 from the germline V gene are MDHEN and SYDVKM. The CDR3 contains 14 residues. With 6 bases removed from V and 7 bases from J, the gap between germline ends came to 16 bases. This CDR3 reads CASRSGTIGQPQHF. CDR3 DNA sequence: TGTGCCAGCAGGTCCGGGACTATCGGACAGCCCCAGCATTTT. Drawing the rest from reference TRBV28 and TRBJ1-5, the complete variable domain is DVKVTQSSRYLVKRTGEKVFLECVQDMDHENMFWYRQDPGLGLRLIYFSYDVKMKEKGDIPEGYSVSREKKERFSLILESASTNQTSMYLCASRSGTIGQPQHFGDGTRLSIL.

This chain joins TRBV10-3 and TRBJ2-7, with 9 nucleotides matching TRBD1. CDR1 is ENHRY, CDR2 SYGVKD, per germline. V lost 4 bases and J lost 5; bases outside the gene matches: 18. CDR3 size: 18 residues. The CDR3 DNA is TGTGCCATCAGTGGGAAAGTGACCGGGACAGGGATGTCCCACGAGCAGTACTTC. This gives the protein CAISGKVTGTGMSHEQYF.

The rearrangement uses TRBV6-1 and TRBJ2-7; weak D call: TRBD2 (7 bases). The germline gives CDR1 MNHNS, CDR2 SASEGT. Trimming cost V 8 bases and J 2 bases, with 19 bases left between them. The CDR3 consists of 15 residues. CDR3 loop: CASSFPAGATYEQYF. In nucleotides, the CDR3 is TGTGCCAGCTCGTTCCCCGCGGGGGCCACCTACGAGCAGTACTTC.

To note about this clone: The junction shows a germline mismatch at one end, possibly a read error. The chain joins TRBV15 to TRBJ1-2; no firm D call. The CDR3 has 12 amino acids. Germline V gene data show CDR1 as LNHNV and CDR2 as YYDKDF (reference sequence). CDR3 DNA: TGTGCCACCAGCAGAGATCAGAGCTTGTGGGACTTC. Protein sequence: CATSRDQSLWDF. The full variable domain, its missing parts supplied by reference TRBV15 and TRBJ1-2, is DAMVIQNPRYQVTQFGKPVTLSCSQTLNHNVMYWYQQKSSQAPKLLFHYYDKDFNNEADTPDNFQSRRPNTSFCFLDIRSPGLGDTAMYLCATSRDQSLWDFGSGTRLTVV.

The DNA of the CDR3 is TGCGCCAGTAACATGCAGAGTTACACAGATACGCAGTATTTT. Translation: CASNMQSYTDTQYF. This rearrangement joins TRBV5-1 to TRBJ2-3; D is uncertain. This CDR3 has 14 amino acids. Trimming removed 8 bases from V and 2 bases from J, with 15 bases in between. Germline lookup yields CDR1 SGHRS and CDR2 YFSETQ.

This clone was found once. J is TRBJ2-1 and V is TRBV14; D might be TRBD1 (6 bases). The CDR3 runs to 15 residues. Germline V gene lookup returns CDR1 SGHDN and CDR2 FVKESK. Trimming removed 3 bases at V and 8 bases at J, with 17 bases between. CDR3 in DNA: TGTGCCAGCAGCCATAGGGGGACCGTGACCGATGAGCAGTTCTTC. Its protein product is CASSHRGTVTDEQFF.

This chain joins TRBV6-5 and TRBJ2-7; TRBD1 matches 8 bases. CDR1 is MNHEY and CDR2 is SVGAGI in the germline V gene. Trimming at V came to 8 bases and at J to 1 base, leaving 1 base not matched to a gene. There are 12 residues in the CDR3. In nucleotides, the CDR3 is TGTGCCAGCGGACAGGGTTCCTACGAGCAGTACTTC. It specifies CASGQGSYEQYF.

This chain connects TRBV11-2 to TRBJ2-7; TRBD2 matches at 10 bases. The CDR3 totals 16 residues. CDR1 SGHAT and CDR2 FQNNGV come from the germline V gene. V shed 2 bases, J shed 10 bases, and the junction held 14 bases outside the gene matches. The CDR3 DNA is TGTGCCAGCAGCTTAAACCGGCGGCTAGCGGGAGAGTTCCAGTACTTC. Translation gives CASSLNRRLAGEFQYF.

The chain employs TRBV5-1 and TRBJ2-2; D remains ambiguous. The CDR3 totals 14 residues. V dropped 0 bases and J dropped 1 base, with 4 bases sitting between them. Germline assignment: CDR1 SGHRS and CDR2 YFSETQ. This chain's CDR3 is CASSLAGNTGELFF. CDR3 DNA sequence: TGCGCCAGCAGCTTGGCCGGGAACACCGGGGAGCTGTTTTTT. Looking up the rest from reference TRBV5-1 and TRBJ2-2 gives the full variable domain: KAGVTQTPRYLIKTRGQQVTLSCSPISGHRSVSWYQQTPGQGLQFLFEYFSETQRNKGNFPGRFSGRQFSNSRSEMNVSTLELGDSALYLCASSLAGNTGELFFGEGSRLTVL.

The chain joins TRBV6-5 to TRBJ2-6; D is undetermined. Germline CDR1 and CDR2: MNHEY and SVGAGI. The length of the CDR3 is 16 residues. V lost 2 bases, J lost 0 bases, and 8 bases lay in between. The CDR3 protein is CASSYIRHSGANVLTF. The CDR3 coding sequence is TGTGCCAGCAGTTACATCCGTCACTCTGGGGCCAACGTCCTGACTTTC.

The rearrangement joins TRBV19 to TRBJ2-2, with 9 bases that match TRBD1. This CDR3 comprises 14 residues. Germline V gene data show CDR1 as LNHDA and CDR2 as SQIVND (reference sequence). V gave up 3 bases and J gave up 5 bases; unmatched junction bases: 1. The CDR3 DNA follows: TGTGCCAGTAGTATGACAGGGGGGACCGGGGAGCTGTTTTTT. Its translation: CASSMTGGTGELFF.

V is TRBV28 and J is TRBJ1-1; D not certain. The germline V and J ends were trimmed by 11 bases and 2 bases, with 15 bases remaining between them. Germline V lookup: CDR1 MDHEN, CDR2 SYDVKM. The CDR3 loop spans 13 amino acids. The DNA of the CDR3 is TGTGCCGGACGCGCGGGGAGCAACACTGAAGCTTTCTTT. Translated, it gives CAGRAGSNTEAFF.

CDR3 amino acids: CAIGASYEQYF. CDR3 sequence (DNA): TGTGCCATAGGGGCTTCCTACGAGCAGTACTTC. The V call is TRBV10-3, the J call TRBJ2-7; weak D call: TRBD1 (5 bases). Germline V gene data show CDR1 as ENHRY and CDR2 as SYGVKD. Deletions cut 9 bases from V and 1 base from J, with 7 bases between. The CDR3 totals 11 residues.

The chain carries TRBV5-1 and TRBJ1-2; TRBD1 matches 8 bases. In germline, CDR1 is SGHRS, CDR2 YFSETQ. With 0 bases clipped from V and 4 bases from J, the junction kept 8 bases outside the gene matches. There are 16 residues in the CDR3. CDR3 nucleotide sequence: TGCGCCAGCAGCTTGGCAGGGGGCGAAGGGTCCTATGGCTACACCTTC. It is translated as CASSLAGGEGSYGYTF.

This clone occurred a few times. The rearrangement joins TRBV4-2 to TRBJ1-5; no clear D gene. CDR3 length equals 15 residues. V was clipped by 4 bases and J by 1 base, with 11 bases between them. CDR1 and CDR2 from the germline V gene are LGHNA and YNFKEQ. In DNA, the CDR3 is TGTGCCAGCAGCCCAACACTCCAAAGCAATCAGCCCCAGCATTTT. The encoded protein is CASSPTLQSNQPQHF.